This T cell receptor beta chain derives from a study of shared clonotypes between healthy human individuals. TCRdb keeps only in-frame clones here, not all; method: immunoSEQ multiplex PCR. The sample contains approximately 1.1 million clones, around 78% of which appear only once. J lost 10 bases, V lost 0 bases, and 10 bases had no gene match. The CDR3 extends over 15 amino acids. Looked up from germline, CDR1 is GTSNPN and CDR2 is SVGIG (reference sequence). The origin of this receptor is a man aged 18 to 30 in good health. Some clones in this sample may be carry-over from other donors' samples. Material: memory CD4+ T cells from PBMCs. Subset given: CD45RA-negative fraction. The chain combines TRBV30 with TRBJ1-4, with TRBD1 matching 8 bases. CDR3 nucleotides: TGTGCCTGGAGTGTATCCCGGGCAGGGGGCGGAAAACTGTTTTTT. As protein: CAWSVSRAGGGKLFF.